This T cell receptor beta chain was captured by sequencing in a study of regulatory dendritic cells for organ transplantation. Study results and caveats: Naive CD4+ and CD8+ repertoires were highly diverse; memory CD8+ was most oligoclonal.

About this clone itself: As yet, its antigen is unknown.

Sorted T cells were CFSE-labeled and cultured roughly five days with allogeneic regulatory or mature dendritic cells at 1:10. FACS sorted CD4+ or CD8+ T cells into CD45RA+ naive and CD45RO+ memory. Produced via immunoSEQ multiplex PCR; TCRdb's table is partial and in-frame only. In the table there are 18,000 or so clones, over 75% of which are singletons. The sequencing input was memory CD4+ T cells from blood cultured with regulatory dendritic cells. Stated subset: CD45RO+ memory T cells. The clonotype originates from a human donor in good health.

The CDR3 region has the DNA TGTGCCAGCAGCGAGAGCCCTATGACAGATACGCAGTATTTT. It yields the protein CASSESPMTDTQYF. The genes are TRBV9 and TRBJ2-3, with unresolved D. The V gene lost 3 bases and the J gene lost 3 bases, with 11 bases spanning the gap. Germline V lookup: CDR1 SGDLS, CDR2 YYNGEE. This CDR3 spans 14 amino acids.